This entry lists 16 T cell receptor beta chains sequenced from one sample in a study of technical replicates of blood from a few donors. TCRdb's table, derived via immunoSEQ multiplex PCR, lists solely in-frame clones and lacks some. The table includes approximately 13,000 clones, roughly 85% detected once. The sample taken for sequencing was PBMCs. All receptors come from a human donor in good health.

This clone was counted only a few times. The gene calls are TRBV27 and TRBJ2-2, with 10 bases that match TRBD2. CDR1 is MNHEY, CDR2 SMNVEV, per germline (reference sequence). Trimming took 3 bases from V and 6 from J; bases not matched to a gene: 4. The CDR3 contains 15 residues. Here the CDR3 DNA reads TGTGCCAGCAGTTTTGCTAGCGGGAGCCCCGGGGAGCTGTTTTTT. It codes for CASSFASGSPGELFF.

V gene TRBV6-1 combines with J gene TRBJ1-4; a possible D gene is TRBD1 (5 bases). Trimming pared 3 bases from V and 6 bases from J, leaving 11 bases between. The germline V gene encodes CDR1 MNHNS and CDR2 SASEGT. The length of the CDR3 is 14 residues. CDR3 in DNA: TGTGCCAGCAGTGACTGGGGCGCGGATGAAAAACTGTTTTTT. Protein sequence: CASSDWGADEKLFF.

The V call is TRBV6-5, the J call TRBJ2-1, with D possibly TRBD2 on 6 matching bases. This CDR3 contains 13 residues. V lost 7 bases and J lost 3, with 10 bases in between. CDR1 is MNHEY and CDR2 is SVGAGI in the germline V gene. The CDR3 sequence: CASKTGDYNEQFF. The CDR3 bases are TGTGCCAGCAAAACGGGAGACTACAATGAGCAGTTCTTC.

Only one count was recorded for this clone. The J gene is TRBJ2-1, the V gene TRBV10-3; 8 nucleotides align to TRBD1. Germline V gene sequence: CDR1 ENHRY, CDR2 SYGVKD. With V trimmed by 6 bases and J by 6 bases, 13 bases remained unmatched. This CDR3 is 16 amino acids long. DNA for the CDR3: TGTGCCATCAGCCCCGGGACAGGAGGGGGATCCAATGAGCAGTTCTTC. It is translated as CAISPGTGGGSNEQFF.

The CDR3 here is CASSLWVDSKNIQYF. Written as DNA, the CDR3 is TGTGCCAGCAGTTTATGGGTCGACAGTAAAAACATTCAGTACTTC. The rearrangement joins TRBV28 to TRBJ2-4; D perhaps matches TRBD1 (5 bases). The CDR3 totals 15 residues. Germline CDR1 reads MDHEN; CDR2 reads SYDVKM. V dropped 0 bases and J dropped 4 bases, with 10 bases sitting between them. Full variable domain (outside the CDR3, taken from reference TRBV28 and TRBJ2-4): DVKVTQSSRYLVKRTGEKVFLECVQDMDHENMFWYRQDPGLGLRLIYFSYDVKMKEKGDIPEGYSVSREKKERFSLILESASTNQTSMYLCASSLWVDSKNIQYFGAGTRLSVL.

J is TRBJ2-1 and V is TRBV9, with D tentatively TRBD2 (5 bases). V was cut by 5 bases and J by 6 bases, with 15 bases left in between. CDR1 and CDR2 from the germline V gene are SGDLS and YYNGEE. This CDR3 is built from 14 residues. The CDR3 DNA follows: TGTGCCAGCAGTACCGTGAGGGAGTTCAATGAGCAGTTCTTC. Translating it yields CASSTVREFNEQFF.

V gene TRBV5-1 combines with J gene TRBJ2-1; 7 bases map to TRBD2. The CDR3 length is 13 residues. Germline CDR1 SGHRS, CDR2 YFSETQ. The junction had 2 bases not matched to a gene; V was cut back by 2 bases and J by 6 bases. This chain's CDR3 is CASSFSGGNEQFF. CDR3 DNA sequence: TGCGCCAGCAGCTTCTCGGGAGGCAATGAGCAGTTCTTC.

The CDR3 protein is CASSFTGDWGNAEAFF. CDR3 in DNA: TGTGCCAGCAGCTTTACAGGGGATTGGGGAAATGCTGAAGCTTTCTTT. The J gene is TRBJ1-1, the V gene TRBV5-6; 7 bases align to TRBD1. The germline V gene encodes CDR1 SGHDT and CDR2 YYEEEE. This CDR3 spans 16 amino acids. The V segment lost 2 bases and the J segment 6 bases; nucleotides outside the gene matches: 13.

The genes are TRBV27 and TRBJ2-2; TRBD2 is a possible D gene (5 bases). This CDR3 has 16 amino acids. Germline assignment: CDR1 MNHEY and CDR2 SMNVEV (reference sequence). V lost 4 bases, J lost 3 bases, and 15 bases lay in between. The CDR3 region is CASSWETVVDTGELFF. The CDR3 nucleotides are TGTGCCAGCAGTTGGGAGACGGTGGTCGACACCGGGGAGCTGTTTTTT.

The CDR3 region has the DNA TGCGCCAGCAGCTTGGGGGCTGCGGGCGTCGAGCAGTACTTC. Residues: CASSLGAAGVEQYF. The V call is TRBV5-1, the J call TRBJ2-7; D perhaps matches TRBD2 (5 bases). This CDR3 has 14 amino acids. Germline V lookup: CDR1 SGHRS, CDR2 YFSETQ. V was shortened by 0 bases and J by 6 bases, with 13 bases between the two germline ends.

The V and J genes are TRBV9 and TRBJ2-5, with a possible D match to TRBD2 (5 bases). This CDR3 is built from 15 residues. V lost 0 bases, J lost 5 bases, and 14 bases lay in between. Germline values: CDR1 SGDLS, CDR2 YYNGEE. The CDR3 here is CASSVVEGVGETQYF. The CDR3 DNA sequence: TGTGCCAGCAGCGTAGTTGAGGGAGTCGGTGAGACCCAGTACTTC.

This clone was detected only a few times. The J gene is TRBJ2-7, the V gene TRBV19; the D gene is possibly TRBD2 (6 bases). V was trimmed by 0 bases and J by 3 bases, leaving 6 bases between them. There are 13 residues in the CDR3. Germline values: CDR1 LNHDA, CDR2 SQIVND (reference sequence). As DNA, the CDR3 is TGTGCCAGTAGTATAGACGGGGGCTACGAGCAGTACTTC. It codes for CASSIDGGYEQYF.

The chain combines TRBV7-9 with TRBJ2-7; 7 bases map to TRBD1. This CDR3 spans 16 amino acids. Germline CDR1 SEHNR, CDR2 FQNEAQ (reference sequence). Losses at the gene ends were 2 bases for V and 0 bases for J; bases not matched to a gene: 7. Here the CDR3 reads CASSLPRGPISYEQYF. CDR3 sequence (DNA): TGTGCCAGCAGCTTACCTAGGGGGCCCATCTCCTACGAGCAGTACTTC.

J is TRBJ1-1 and V is TRBV5-1; D is perhaps TRBD1 (5 bases). Germline assignment: CDR1 SGHRS and CDR2 YFSETQ. This CDR3 is built from 14 residues. V was trimmed by 0 bases and J by 5 bases, leaving 11 bases between them. CDR3 amino acids: CASSLVGTGTEAFF. Written as DNA, the CDR3 is TGCGCCAGCAGCTTGGTGGGGACTGGGACTGAAGCTTTCTTT.

The chain couples TRBV6-6 to TRBJ2-6; a possible D gene is TRBD1 (6 bases). The CDR3 is 15 amino acids. V was cut by 6 bases and J by 2 bases, with 11 bases left in between. The germline CDR1 and CDR2 sequences are MNHNY and SVGAGI (reference sequence). CDR3 loop: CASSPTGAGANVLTF. CDR3 bases: TGTGCCAGCAGCCCGACAGGAGCTGGGGCCAACGTCCTGACTTTC.

V and J are TRBV6-4 and TRBJ2-1; 7 nucleotides agree with TRBD2. Germline V lookup: CDR1 MRHNA, CDR2 SNTAGT. V lost 5 bases to trimming and J lost 0 bases; unmatched junction nucleotides: 10. The CDR3 sequence is 17 residues long. CDR3 protein: CASSRDYQMSSYNEQFF. CDR3 DNA sequence: TGTGCCAGCAGTCGGGACTACCAGATGAGCTCCTACAATGAGCAGTTCTTC.